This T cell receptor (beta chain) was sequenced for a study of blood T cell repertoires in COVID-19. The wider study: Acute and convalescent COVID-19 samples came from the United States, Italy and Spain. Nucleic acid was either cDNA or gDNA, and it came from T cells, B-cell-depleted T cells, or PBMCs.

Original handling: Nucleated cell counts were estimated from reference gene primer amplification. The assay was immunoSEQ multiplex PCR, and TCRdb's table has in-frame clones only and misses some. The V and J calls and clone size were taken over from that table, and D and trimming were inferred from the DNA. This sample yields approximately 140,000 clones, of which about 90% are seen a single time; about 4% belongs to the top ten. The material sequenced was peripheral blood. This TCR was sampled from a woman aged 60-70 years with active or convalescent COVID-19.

The CDR3 nucleotides read TGTGCCAGCAGCTTGACAGGGTGGCCTGCAAGCTCCTACGAGCAGTACTTC. Amino acids: CASSLTGWPASSYEQYF. This chain connects TRBV13 to TRBJ2-7; TRBD1 matches at 7 bases. The CDR3 length is 17 residues. Losses at the gene ends were 3 bases for V and 0 bases for J; bases not matched to a gene: 11. The germline V gene encodes CDR1 PRHDT and CDR2 FYEKMQ (reference sequence).